The 23 T cell receptor beta chains in this list originate from one sample, sequenced in a study of blood T cell repertoires in COVID-19. Assay: immunoSEQ multiplex PCR; the TCRdb copy retains only in-frame clones and omits some. Of fewer than 95,000 clones in the sample, roughly nine tenths were seen once. Sequenced sample: peripheral blood. These receptors were obtained from a man aged 45 to 65 with acute or convalescent COVID-19.

The chain uses TRBV6-6 and TRBJ1-5; 7 nucleotides match TRBD1. In germline, CDR1 is MNHNY, CDR2 SVGAGI (reference sequence). This CDR3 contains 15 residues. V trimming: 5 bases; J trimming: 2 bases; junction bases outside the gene matches: 6. CDR3 nucleotides: TGTGCCAGCAGTCCTGCTGGACAGGGCAATCAGCCCCAGCATTTT. Its protein is CASSPAGQGNQPQHF.

The table lists this clone with a few counts. The V call is TRBV28, the J call TRBJ1-5; possible D gene TRBD1, 6 bases. CDR3 length: 13 residues. Germline CDR1 reads MDHEN; CDR2 reads SYDVKM. With 7 bases removed from V and 5 bases from J, the gap between germline ends came to 12 bases. CDR3 coding DNA: TGTGCCAGCAACAGGGAGAGCTATCAGCCCCAGCATTTT. Its protein product is CASNRESYQPQHF.

The V and J genes are TRBV7-9 and TRBJ1-2; possibly TRBD1 for D (5 bases). Trimming took off 2 bases at V and 6 bases at J, with 10 bases between the two ends. Germline V lookup: CDR1 SEHNR, CDR2 FQNEAQ (reference sequence). The CDR3 spans 13 residues. The CDR3: CASSLLETDGYTF. Written as DNA, the CDR3 is TGTGCCAGCAGCTTACTTGAGACAGATGGCTACACCTTC.

The V gene is TRBV7-2, the J gene TRBJ2-7; D unclear. This CDR3 region has 12 residues. V lost 1 base, J lost 5 bases, and 6 bases lay in between. Looked up from germline, CDR1 is SGHTA and CDR2 is FQGNSA. DNA of the CDR3: TGTGCCAGCAGCTTAGGGCTCCACGAGCAGTACTTC. As protein: CASSLGLHEQYF.

The chain joins TRBV4-1 to TRBJ2-3; 9 bases agree with TRBD2. The trim removed 0 bases at V and 7 bases at J, leaving 5 bases unmatched. The CDR3 sequence is 15 residues long. Per germline, CDR1 MGHRA and CDR2 YSYEKL. CDR3 residues: CASSQDSGGPYTQYF. Written as DNA, the CDR3 is TGCGCCAGCAGCCAAGATAGCGGGGGTCCATATACGCAGTATTTT.

The chain joins TRBV3-1 (or the pseudogene TRBV3-2) to TRBJ2-5; tentative D call: TRBD2 (5 bases). CDR1 and CDR2 from the germline V gene are LGHDT and YNNKEL (reference sequence). V dropped 2 bases and J dropped 4 bases, with 8 bases sitting between them. The CDR3 length is 13 residues. Written as DNA, the CDR3 is TGTGCCAGCAGCCAATTAGGAGGAGAGACCCAGTACTTC. Residues: CASSQLGGETQYF.

The V and J genes are TRBV7-2 and TRBJ2-1, with 9 nucleotides matching TRBD2. The CDR3 loop spans 16 amino acids. CDR1 and CDR2 from the germline V gene are SGHTA and FQGNSA. V trimming: 1 base; J trimming: 9 bases; junction bases outside the gene matches: 10. CDR3 DNA: TGTGCCAGCAGCTTAGTCTTGGCGGGGGGGCTAGGTGAGCAGTTCTTC. It encodes CASSLVLAGGLGEQFF.

This clone was seen once. The V gene is TRBV10-3, the J gene TRBJ2-5, with 8 bases fitting TRBD2. J was trimmed by 0 bases and V by 6 bases; bases with no gene match: 9. The CDR3 is 16 amino acids. Germline V CDR1 and CDR2: ENHRY, SYGVKD. CDR3: CAIREGGGGYQETQYF. As DNA, the CDR3 is TGTGCCATCAGGGAGGGAGGCGGGGGGTACCAAGAGACCCAGTACTTC.

This clone came up a few times. The chain is built from TRBV6-6 and TRBJ1-2; 7 bases agree with TRBD1. CDR3 length: 16 residues. Germline V gene lookup returns CDR1 MNHNY and CDR2 SVGAGI (reference sequence). The junction had 9 bases not matched to a gene; V was cut back by 3 bases and J by 2 bases. CDR3: CASSYGSQGGNYGYTF. DNA for the CDR3: TGTGCCAGCAGTTATGGTAGCCAGGGGGGAAACTATGGCTACACCTTC.

The chain has TRBV7-8 and TRBJ1-5; D is possibly TRBD1 (5 bases). Germline V gene lookup returns CDR1 SGHVS and CDR2 FQNEAQ. V gave up 4 bases and J gave up 6 bases, with 16 bases separating them. The CDR3 runs 15 residues. CDR3 DNA: TGTGCCAGCAGCTCACAAGGGGCATTGGGTCAGCCCCAGCATTTT. Its translation is CASSSQGALGQPQHF.

The chain has TRBV6-1 and TRBJ1-2, with D hard to call. V lost 0 bases and J lost 5, with 13 bases in between. The germline CDR1 and CDR2 sequences are MNHNS and SASEGT. The CDR3 sequence is 15 residues long. In DNA, the CDR3 is TGTGCCAGCAGTGAAGCGCAGGCAGGACTTTATGGCTACACCTTC. The encoded protein is CASSEAQAGLYGYTF.

This clone showed up just a few times. This chain uses TRBV3-1 (or the pseudogene TRBV3-2) with TRBJ2-7; D may be TRBD1 (6 bases). Deletions cut 3 bases from V and 0 bases from J, with 12 bases between. The CDR3 is made up of 15 amino acids. The germline V gene encodes CDR1 LGHDT and CDR2 YNNKEL (reference sequence). CDR3 in amino acids: CASSQGALSSYEQYF. CDR3 DNA sequence: TGTGCCAGCAGCCAGGGGGCTCTCTCCTCCTACGAGCAGTACTTC.

The rearrangement links TRBV7-3 to TRBJ1-2; 9 bases map to TRBD1. Germline lookup yields CDR1 SGHTA and CDR2 FQGTGA. The V segment lost 5 bases and the J segment 8 bases; nucleotides outside the gene matches: 9. This CDR3 has 14 amino acids. CDR3 sequence (DNA): TGTGCCAGCAGCCCCCGCCCGGGACAGGGAGGCTACACCTTC. It is translated as CASSPRPGQGGYTF.

V and J are TRBV6-6 and TRBJ2-4; 9 nucleotides match TRBD1. Germline V gene sequence: CDR1 MNHNY, CDR2 SVGAGI (reference sequence). Trimming at V came to 5 bases and at J to 0 bases, leaving 20 bases not matched to a gene. CDR3 size: 21 residues. The CDR3, as DNA: TGTGCCAGCAGTCGGGACCCCCCGGGACAGGGCCATTTTGTAGCCAAAAACATTCAGTACTTC. This encodes CASSRDPPGQGHFVAKNIQYF.

V gene TRBV2 combines with J gene TRBJ2-3; TRBD2 matches at 9 bases. Per germline, CDR1 SNHLY and CDR2 FYNNEI. V shed 3 bases and J 4 bases; nucleotides not matched to a gene: 2. CDR3 length: 14 residues. The CDR3, as DNA: TGTGCCAGCAGTGAGGGCGGGGGGGCAGATACGCAGTATTTT. Amino acids: CASSEGGGADTQYF. Variable domain in full (rest from reference TRBV2 and TRBJ2-3): EPEVTQTPSHQVTQMGQEVILRCVPISNHLYFYWYRQILGQKVEFLVSFYNNEISEKSEIFDDQFSVERPDGSNFTLKIRSTKLEDSAMYFCASSEGGGADTQYFGPGTRLTVL.

The chain links TRBV4-2 to TRBJ1-6; 7 bases match TRBD1. J was trimmed by 9 bases and V by 3 bases; bases with no gene match: 14. The CDR3 loop spans 17 amino acids. Germline V gives CDR1 LGHNA, CDR2 YNFKEQ. The CDR3 here is CASSQGGQLGGSSPLHF. DNA for the CDR3: TGTGCCAGCAGCCAGGGGGGACAGCTTGGGGGGAGTTCACCCCTCCACTTT.

The chain joins TRBV3-1 (or the pseudogene TRBV3-2) to TRBJ1-1; 9 bases are a match to TRBD1. Unmatched junction bases numbered 7, after V lost 4 bases and J lost 4 bases. The CDR3 is 15 amino acids. From germline, CDR1 is LGHDT and CDR2 YNNKEL (reference sequence). CDR3 in amino acids: CASSREGQGGTEAFF. CDR3 coding DNA: TGTGCCAGCAGCCGGGAGGGACAGGGAGGCACTGAAGCTTTCTTT.

This rearrangement joins TRBV12-3 or TRBV12-4 to TRBJ1-2, with D perhaps matching TRBD1 (6 bases). The CDR3 extends over 13 amino acids. Trimming took 7 bases from V and 8 from J, leaving 17 bases between them. The CDR3 reads CASTPRGGGGYTF. Written as DNA, the CDR3 is TGTGCCAGCACCCCGCGGGGGGGCGGCGGCTACACCTTC.

This clone appeared a few times. V and J are TRBV24-1 and TRBJ2-7, with 7 bases that match TRBD1. There are 14 residues in the CDR3. With V trimmed by 4 bases and J by 6 bases, 8 bases remained unmatched. Germline V gene lookup returns CDR1 KGHDR and CDR2 SFDVKD. DNA for the CDR3: TGTGCCACCAGTGACCGACAGGGTCGAATCGAGCAGTACTTC. This translates into CATSDRQGRIEQYF.

The chain combines TRBV9 with TRBJ2-1, with TRBD2 matching 16 bases. CDR3 length: 16 amino acids. V lost 3 bases, J lost 8 bases, and 5 bases stayed unmatched. Per the germline V gene, CDR1 is SGDLS and CDR2 is YYNGEE. The CDR3 nucleotides read TGTGCCAGCAGCGCGGGACTAGCGGGGGGGCCCGATGAGCAGTTCTTC. This encodes CASSAGLAGGPDEQFF.

The genes are TRBV7-2 and TRBJ1-1, with D unresolved. The germline V and J ends were trimmed by 3 bases and 5 bases, with 10 bases remaining between them. Germline CDR1 reads SGHTA; CDR2 reads FQGNSA. There are 13 residues in the CDR3. Here the CDR3 DNA reads TGTGCCAGCAGCTTTGACTCGGGGACTGAAGCTTTCTTT. Its protein product is CASSFDSGTEAFF.

The chain joins TRBV7-6 to TRBJ1-4; D might be TRBD1 (5 bases). Germline loops: CDR1 SGHVS, CDR2 FNYEAQ. CDR3 length: 16 amino acids. Trimming removed 2 bases at V and 2 bases at J, with 12 bases between. The CDR3 nucleotides read TGTGCCAGCAGCTTAAGTGGAGGGACGACTAATGAAAAACTGTTTTTT. It codes for CASSLSGGTTNEKLFF.

The chain has TRBV2 and TRBJ1-5; the D gene is possibly TRBD1 (5 bases). Deletions cut 8 bases from V and 8 bases from J, with 16 bases between. Germline CDR1 reads SNHLY; CDR2 reads FYNNEI. The CDR3 runs to 13 residues. DNA of the CDR3: TGTGCCAGCGGGGGGACCAGGGATAAGCCCCAGCATTTT. Amino acid sequence: CASGGTRDKPQHF.